This is a list of T cell receptor beta chains from one sample in a study of shared clonotypes between healthy human individuals. Measured with immunoSEQ multiplex PCR; TCRdb has only the in-frame clones, and not every one. The sample carries some 1.4 million clones, roughly 97% recorded once. Source material: naive CD4+ T cells sorted from blood. The receptors here all came from a man aged 25 to 45 in good health. CDR3s include the opening cysteine and the closing phenylalanine or tryptophan. D genes are given only for firm matches. Only part of the rows carry a size: once, few, many, or a class if the clone is expanded.

V gene: TRBV5-6
D gene: TRBD2
J gene: TRBJ2-7
clone size: NA
CDR3 DNA: TGTGCCAGCAGTTATTACAGCGGGAACACCGCCTACGAGCAGTACTTC
CDR3 protein: CASSYYSGNTAYEQYF

V gene: TRBV7-2
D gene: TRBD2
J gene: TRBJ2-7
clone size: once
CDR3 DNA: TGTGCCAGCAGCTATACTAGCGGGAAGACCTACGAGCAGTACTTC
CDR3 protein: CASSYTSGKTYEQYF

V gene: TRBV7-6
D gene: TRBD2
J gene: TRBJ2-1
clone size: NA
CDR3 DNA: TGTGCCAGCAGCTCCCCGGGACTAGAATTCCATGAGCAGTTCTTC
CDR3 protein: CASSSPGLEFHEQFF

V gene: TRBV5-1
D gene: TRBD2
J gene: TRBJ2-5
clone size: NA
CDR3 DNA: TGCGCCGTCAAGAGAGAGAGTAGCGGGAGCGCCACCCAGTACTTC
CDR3 protein: CAVKRESSGSATQYF

V gene: TRBV11-2
D gene: TRBD2
J gene: TRBJ2-1
clone size: NA
CDR3 DNA: TGTGCCAGCAGCTTCGTAGCGGGAAGGTACAATGAGCAGTTCTTC
CDR3 protein: CASSFVAGRYNEQFF

V gene: TRBV29-1
D gene: TRBD1
J gene: TRBJ2-3
clone size: NA
CDR3 DNA: TGCAGCGTAGGACAGGGTATTGATACGCAGTATTTT
CDR3 protein: CSVGQGIDTQYF

V gene: TRBV7-2
D gene: NA
J gene: TRBJ2-7
clone size: NA
CDR3 DNA: TGTGCCAGCAGCTTAGAAGCAGTCGCCTACGAGCAGTACTTC
CDR3 protein: CASSLEAVAYEQYF

V gene: TRBV12-5
D gene: TRBD1
J gene: TRBJ2-2
clone size: once
CDR3 DNA: TGTGCTAGTGGGCACAGGGGTGGGGAGCTGTTTTTT
CDR3 protein: CASGHRGGELFF

V gene: TRBV27
D gene: TRBD1
J gene: TRBJ1-4
clone size: NA
CDR3 DNA: TGTGCCAGCAGCTGGACAGGGGAAAAACTGTTTTTT
CDR3 protein: CASSWTGEKLFF

V gene: TRBV7-8
D gene: TRBD1
J gene: TRBJ1-4
clone size: NA
CDR3 DNA: TGTGCCAGCAACCGGGACAGTAATGAAAAACTGTTTTTT
CDR3 protein: CASNRDSNEKLFF

V gene: TRBV20-1
D gene: NA
J gene: TRBJ2-1
clone size: NA
CDR3 DNA: TGCAGTGGCGGGATGATCAATGAGCAGTTCTTC
CDR3 protein: CSGGMINEQFF

V gene: TRBV5-6
D gene: NA
J gene: TRBJ2-7
clone size: NA
CDR3 DNA: TGTGCCAGCAGCTCTCCCACAGACTCCTACGAGCAGTACTTC
CDR3 protein: CASSSPTDSYEQYF

V gene: TRBV28
D gene: NA
J gene: TRBJ2-3
clone size: NA
CDR3 DNA: TGTGCCAGCAGTTTATACCCCCCGGACACAGGGAGGCGAACAGATACGCAGTATTTT
CDR3 protein: CASSLYPPDTGRRTDTQYF

V gene: TRBV9
D gene: TRBD2
J gene: TRBJ2-7
clone size: NA
CDR3 DNA: TGTGCCAGCAGCGTAGGGGCTAGCGGTGACTACGAGCAGTACTTC
CDR3 protein: CASSVGASGDYEQYF

V gene: TRBV5-1
D gene: NA
J gene: TRBJ1-1
clone size: NA
CDR3 DNA: TGCGCCAGCAGCTTGGGCCCAGCGGGGGCCCTCTCAGCTTTCTTT
CDR3 protein: CASSLGPAGALSAFF

V gene: TRBV19
D gene: TRBD2
J gene: TRBJ2-7
clone size: NA
CDR3 DNA: TGTGCCAGTAGTATAGGGGGAACCGGGACTAGCGAGTACGAGCAGTACTTC
CDR3 protein: CASSIGGTGTSEYEQYF

V gene: TRBV2
D gene: NA
J gene: TRBJ2-3
clone size: NA
CDR3 DNA: TGTGCCAGCAGTGACCGGTGGGGCACAGATACGCAGTATTTT
CDR3 protein: CASSDRWGTDTQYF

V gene: TRBV7-3
D gene: TRBD1
J gene: TRBJ2-7
clone size: NA
CDR3 DNA: TGTGCCAGCAGCCCCACGACAGGGTTACCCGGCAGGGTGTACTACGAGCAGTACTTC
CDR3 protein: CASSPTTGLPGRVYYEQYF

V gene: TRBV18
D gene: NA
J gene: TRBJ2-3
clone size: NA
CDR3 DNA: TGTGCCAGCTCACCAGGGACCGGCACAGATACGCAGTATTTT
CDR3 protein: CASSPGTGTDTQYF

V gene: TRBV2
D gene: NA
J gene: TRBJ1-1
clone size: once
CDR3 DNA: TGTGCCAGCAGCCGGGACTACCTAGGCGTGAACACTGAAGCTTTCTTT
CDR3 protein: CASSRDYLGVNTEAFF

V gene: TRBV28
D gene: TRBD2
J gene: TRBJ2-7
clone size: NA
CDR3 DNA: TGTGCCAGCACCGGGACTAGCGCTTCCTACGAGCAGTACTTC
CDR3 protein: CASTGTSASYEQYF

V gene: TRBV5-1
D gene: NA
J gene: TRBJ2-1
clone size: NA
CDR3 DNA: TGCGCCAGCCGGGACAAGCACAATGAGCAGTTCTTC
CDR3 protein: CASRDKHNEQFF

V gene: TRBV6-6
D gene: NA
J gene: TRBJ2-7
clone size: NA
CDR3 DNA: TGTGCCAGCAGTTACTTCGGGCTCTCCTACGAGCAGTACTTC
CDR3 protein: CASSYFGLSYEQYF

V gene: TRBV7-9
D gene: NA
J gene: TRBJ1-2
clone size: NA
CDR3 DNA: TGTGCCAGCAGCCCAATCCTTTCCTCTAACTATGGCTACACCTTC
CDR3 protein: CASSPILSSNYGYTF

V gene: TRBV5-1
D gene: NA
J gene: TRBJ2-2
clone size: NA
CDR3 DNA: TGCGCCAGCAGCTTGGCTGGGGTAGGCACCGGGGAGCTGTTTTTT
CDR3 protein: CASSLAGVGTGELFF

V gene: TRBV4-3
D gene: NA
J gene: TRBJ2-2
clone size: NA
CDR3 DNA: TGCGCCAGCAGCCAAGATCTCGACTCGGGACTCCGAAGGGGCGGGGAGCTGTTTTTT
CDR3 protein: CASSQDLDSGLRRGGELFF

V gene: TRBV28
D gene: TRBD2
J gene: TRBJ2-5
clone size: NA
CDR3 DNA: TGTGCCAGCCGACTCGGGGGGAGCCAAGAGACCCAGTACTTC
CDR3 protein: CASRLGGSQETQYF

V gene: TRBV27
D gene: TRBD1
J gene: TRBJ1-2
clone size: NA
CDR3 DNA: TGTGCCAGCAGGCGGACAGGGCATGGCTACACCTTC
CDR3 protein: CASRRTGHGYTF

V gene: TRBV14
D gene: NA
J gene: TRBJ2-1
clone size: NA
CDR3 DNA: TGTGCCAGCAGCCAGGTCCCTGGACACTTGAATGAGCAGTTCTTC
CDR3 protein: CASSQVPGHLNEQFF

V gene: TRBV7-9
D gene: TRBD1
J gene: TRBJ2-2
clone size: NA
CDR3 DNA: TGTGCCAGCAGCCCCCTAGGCAAGGGACAGCAGAACACCGGGGAGCTGTTTTTT
CDR3 protein: CASSPLGKGQQNTGELFF

V gene: TRBV5-5
D gene: NA
J gene: TRBJ2-7
clone size: NA
CDR3 DNA: TGTGCCAGCAGGTACCCCGGACAGCGGTACGAGCAGTACTTC
CDR3 protein: CASRYPGQRYEQYF

V gene: TRBV9
D gene: NA
J gene: TRBJ2-3
clone size: NA
CDR3 DNA: TGTGCCAGCAGCGTAGAAGGACTGCCCACAGATACGCAGTATTTT
CDR3 protein: CASSVEGLPTDTQYF

V gene: TRBV5-1
D gene: TRBD2
J gene: TRBJ2-5
clone size: NA
CDR3 DNA: TGCGCCAGCAGCTTGGGGCTAGCGGGAGGAGAGACCCAGTACTTC
CDR3 protein: CASSLGLAGGETQYF

V gene: TRBV27
D gene: TRBD2
J gene: TRBJ2-3
clone size: once
CDR3 DNA: TGTGCCAGCAAATTAGCGGGAGGGCCCGGCCGTGGCACAGATACGCAGTATTTT
CDR3 protein: CASKLAGGPGRGTDTQYF

V gene: TRBV2
D gene: TRBD1
J gene: TRBJ1-3
clone size: NA
CDR3 DNA: TGTGCCAGCAGTGAAAGGACAGGGGCTGGAAACACCATATATTTT
CDR3 protein: CASSERTGAGNTIYF

V gene: TRBV5-8
D gene: NA
J gene: TRBJ2-7
clone size: NA
CDR3 DNA: TGTGCCAGCAGCTTGAATAGTTCCACCTACGAGCAGTACTTC
CDR3 protein: CASSLNSSTYEQYF

V gene: TRBV5-1
D gene: TRBD1
J gene: TRBJ2-3
clone size: NA
CDR3 DNA: TGCGCCAGCAGCCTGGACAGGGGAATAGTAGATACGCAGTATTTT
CDR3 protein: CASSLDRGIVDTQYF

V gene: TRBV7-9
D gene: TRBD1
J gene: TRBJ1-5
clone size: NA
CDR3 DNA: TGTGCCAGCAGCTTGACCAGGGGGATCTATCGAGATCAGCCCCAGCATTTT
CDR3 protein: CASSLTRGIYRDQPQHF

V gene: TRBV18
D gene: NA
J gene: TRBJ2-2
clone size: once
CDR3 DNA: TGTGCCAGCTCCCTCCTGCAGGTTCGAACCGGGGAGCTGTTTTTT
CDR3 protein: CASSLLQVRTGELFF

V gene: TRBV27
D gene: NA
J gene: TRBJ2-7
clone size: NA
CDR3 DNA: TGTGCCAGCAGTTTGAGGGGGTCCCCCTACGAGCAGTACTTC
CDR3 protein: CASSLRGSPYEQYF